These 9 T cell receptor beta chains came from one sample sequenced in a study of OX40 agonist ivuxolimab in advanced cancers. Sequencing was performed with immunoSEQ multiplex PCR; in TCRdb, only in-frame clones are kept and a portion is missing. The sample consists of about 45,000 clones, 85% to 95% of them appearing once. The sequences come from CD4+ or CD8+ T cells sorted from blood, collected in a trial of the OX40 agonist ivuxolimab. The receptors derive from an adult with an advanced solid tumor such as melanoma, head and neck, liver or kidney cancer.

This rearrangement joins TRBV19 to TRBJ2-1; 11 bases agree with TRBD2. CDR3 length: 18 amino acids. Trimming removed 5 bases from V and 0 bases from J; junction bases left unmatched: 9. CDR1 and CDR2 from the germline V gene are LNHDA and SQIVND (reference sequence). The CDR3 here is CASSVITSGSLSYNEQFF. DNA of the CDR3: TGTGCCAGTAGTGTTATTACTAGCGGGAGTCTCTCCTACAATGAGCAGTTCTTC.

V is TRBV15 and J is TRBJ2-3; 7 bases fit TRBD2. The CDR3 extends over 16 amino acids. V lost 5 bases and J lost 5; bases outside the gene matches: 13. Germline CDR1 LNHNV, CDR2 YYDKDF (reference sequence). The DNA of the CDR3 is TGTGCCACCAGCGGTTTTGGCGGGAGTCGGGGAGATACGCAGTATTTT. The encoded protein is CATSGFGGSRGDTQYF. The variable domain in full, completed from reference TRBV15 and TRBJ2-3, reads DAMVIQNPRYQVTQFGKPVTLSCSQTLNHNVMYWYQQKSSQAPKLLFHYYDKDFNNEADTPDNFQSRRPNTSFCFLDIRSPGLGDTAMYLCATSGFGGSRGDTQYFGPGTRLTVL.

Only a few counts were recorded for this clone. The chain has TRBV20-1 and TRBJ2-1; D gene uncertain. V was cut by 5 bases and J by 8 bases, with 7 bases left in between. CDR1 is DFQATT, CDR2 SNEGSKA, per germline (reference sequence). The CDR3 runs 10 residues. CDR3 sequence: CSAFMYEQFF. Here the CDR3 DNA reads TGCAGTGCTTTTATGTATGAGCAGTTCTTC.

In its sample, this clone was seen a few times. The chain couples TRBV2 to TRBJ2-3; TRBD2 matches 12 bases. The CDR3 is 17 amino acids. V dropped 5 bases and J dropped 0; count of bases not matched to a gene: 6. The germline CDR1 and CDR2 sequences are SNHLY and FYNNEI. In DNA form, the CDR3 reads TGTGCCAGCAGTAAAGGACTAGCGGGGACTAGCACAGATACGCAGTATTTT. Its protein is CASSKGLAGTSTDTQYF. Together with reference TRBV2 and TRBJ2-3, the CDR3 gives the full variable domain: EPEVTQTPSHQVTQMGQEVILRCVPISNHLYFYWYRQILGQKVEFLVSFYNNEISEKSEIFDDQFSVERPDGSNFTLKIRSTKLEDSAMYFCASSKGLAGTSTDTQYFGPGTRLTVL.

The chain couples TRBV28 to TRBJ1-5; possibly TRBD1 for D (5 bases). The length of the CDR3 is 16 residues. The germline V gene has CDR1 MDHEN and CDR2 SYDVKM. With 3 bases removed from V and 4 bases from J, the gap between germline ends came to 16 bases. CDR3 amino acids: CASSFPRQGRNQPQHF. CDR3 bases: TGTGCCAGCAGTTTTCCACGGCAGGGTAGAAATCAGCCCCAGCATTTT.

This chain connects TRBV6-5 to TRBJ2-7, with 8 nucleotides matching TRBD1. J gave up 4 bases and V 0 bases, and 8 bases lay outside the gene matches. The CDR3 extends over 16 amino acids. Germline CDR1 and CDR2: MNHEY and SVGAGI. The CDR3 loop reads CASSYSGQGALYEQYF. For the CDR3, the DNA is TGTGCCAGCAGTTACTCGGGTCAGGGGGCTTTGTACGAGCAGTACTTC.

The V and J genes are TRBV10-1 and TRBJ1-1, with a tentative D call TRBD1 (6 bases). The germline V and J ends were trimmed by 4 bases and 7 bases, with 7 bases remaining between them. This CDR3 spans 11 amino acids. In germline, CDR1 is WNHNN, CDR2 SYGVQD (reference sequence). The CDR3 spells CASSGGGEAFF. The CDR3 nucleotides read TGCGCCAGCAGTGGAGGGGGTGAAGCTTTCTTT.

The chain links TRBV30 to TRBJ2-7, with TRBD1 matching 8 bases. CDR1 GTSNPN and CDR2 SVGIG come from the germline V gene (reference sequence). After removal of 1 base from V and 7 bases from J, the junction contained 9 bases not matched to a gene. CDR3 length equals 14 residues. The CDR3 DNA sequence: TGTGCCTGGAGTGCGGGGCAGGGGGCGGGTGAGCAGTACTTC. Its protein is CAWSAGQGAGEQYF.

This chain joins TRBV27 and TRBJ2-5; D ambiguous. CDR1 is MNHEY, CDR2 SMNVEV, per germline (reference sequence). Trimming took 0 bases from V and 5 from J, leaving 10 bases between them. The CDR3 consists of 14 residues. The CDR3 DNA is TGTGCCAGCAGTTTATCGTGGTTAGGGGAGACCCAGTACTTC. Encoded protein: CASSLSWLGETQYF.